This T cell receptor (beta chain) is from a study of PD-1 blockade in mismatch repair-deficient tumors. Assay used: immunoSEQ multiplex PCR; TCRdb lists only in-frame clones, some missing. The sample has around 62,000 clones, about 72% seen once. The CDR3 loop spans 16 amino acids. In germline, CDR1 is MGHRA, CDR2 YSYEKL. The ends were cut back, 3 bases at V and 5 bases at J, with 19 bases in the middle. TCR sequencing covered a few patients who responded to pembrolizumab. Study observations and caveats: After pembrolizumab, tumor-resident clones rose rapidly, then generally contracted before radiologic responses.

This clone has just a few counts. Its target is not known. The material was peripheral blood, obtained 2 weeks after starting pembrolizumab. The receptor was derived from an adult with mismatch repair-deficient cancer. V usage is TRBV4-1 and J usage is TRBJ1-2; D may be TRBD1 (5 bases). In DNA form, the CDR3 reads TGCGCCAGCAGCCAGTTCAGAGGAGGGGAAGGATATGGCTACACCTTC. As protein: CASSQFRGGEGYGYTF.